Listed below are T cell receptor beta chains from one sample, sequenced in a study of T cell changes during pregnancy in multiple sclerosis. Produced via immunoSEQ multiplex PCR; TCRdb's table is partial and in-frame only. The data hold about 23,000 clones, with around 88% observed a single time. Sequenced material: CD8+ T cells from peripheral blood mononuclear cells, taken in the first trimester of pregnancy. The source of these receptors is a female donor with multiple sclerosis, enrolled in a pregnancy study. The CDR3 runs from the conserved cysteine through the conserved F or W. Fields, in order: J gene, D gene, V gene, clone size, CDR3 protein, CDR3 DNA. A D gene is named only where the DNA matches it firmly. Expanded clones are given a class, and other clones once, few, many or no size at all.

TRBJ2-3 | - | TRBV28 | - | CASQGRGATDTQYF | TGTGCCAGTCAGGGGAGGGGTGCCACAGATACGCAGTATTTT
TRBJ2-7 | TRBD1 | TRBV7-3 | - | CASSLGQGDYEQYF | TGTGCCAGCAGCTTAGGGCAGGGGGACTACGAGCAGTACTTC
TRBJ2-7 | - | TRBV5-6 | - | CASSVAASYEQYF | TGTGCCAGCTCGGTTGCAGCGTCCTACGAGCAGTACTTC
TRBJ1-2 | - | TRBV27 | - | CASSLSPGQSNGYTF | TGTGCCAGCAGTTTATCTCCGGGACAATCCAATGGCTACACCTTC
TRBJ1-5 | - | TRBV28 | - | CASSLGLEGNQPQHF | TGTGCCAGCAGTTTAGGACTTGAGGGCAATCAGCCCCAGCATTTT
TRBJ2-7 | - | TRBV7-9 | - | CASRDRFSYEQYF | TGTGCCAGCAGAGACAGGTTCTCCTACGAGCAGTACTTC
TRBJ2-7 | - | TRBV11-2 | - | CASSLLNSHEQYF | TGTGCCAGCAGCCTTCTAAACAGTCACGAGCAGTACTTC
TRBJ2-1 | - | TRBV28 | - | CASSPNYLSSYNEQFF | TGTGCCAGCAGTCCCAATTACTTGAGCTCCTACAATGAGCAGTTCTTC
TRBJ1-2 | - | TRBV15 | - | CATSSAGVANYGYTF | TGTGCCACCAGCTCGGCCGGGGTAGCTAACTATGGCTACACCTTC
TRBJ2-1 | - | TRBV30 | - | CAWSDGTGEQFF | TGTGCCTGGAGTGACGGTACAGGTGAGCAGTTCTTC
TRBJ2-1 | - | TRBV29-1 | - | CSVEDSDNEQFF | TGCAGCGTTGAAGATTCTGACAATGAGCAGTTCTTC
TRBJ2-1 | - | TRBV28 | - | CASSWRGRDEQFF | TGTGCCAGCAGTTGGAGGGGGAGGGATGAGCAGTTCTTC
TRBJ2-7 | TRBD2 | TRBV5-4 | - | CASQLAGLTYEQYF | TGTGCCAGCCAGCTAGCGGGACTAACCTACGAGCAGTACTTC
TRBJ2-3 | TRBD2 | TRBV27 | once | CASSPRGAGEADTQYF | TGTGCCAGCAGCCCCAGGGGAGCGGGAGAGGCAGATACGCAGTATTTT
TRBJ2-2 | TRBD2 | TRBV7-9 | once | CASDAGVSTGELFF | TGTGCCAGCGACGCGGGAGTCAGCACCGGGGAGCTGTTTTTT
TRBJ1-1 | - | TRBV4-1 | - | CASSQDSRQNTEAFF | TGCGCCAGCAGCCAAGATAGTAGACAGAACACTGAAGCTTTCTTT
TRBJ1-1 | TRBD1 | TRBV27 | - | CASSLSTGQRTKAFF | TGTGCCAGCAGTTTATCGACAGGGCAGAGGACGAAAGCTTTCTTT
TRBJ2-7 | - | TRBV5-5 | - | CASSFLGRSYEQYF | TGTGCCAGCAGCTTTCTGGGGCGATCCTACGAGCAGTACTTC
TRBJ1-1 | - | TRBV10-3 | - | CAISPQGKTEAFF | TGTGCCATCAGTCCACAGGGTAAGACTGAAGCTTTCTTT
TRBJ2-3 | - | TRBV9 | - | CASSASPRGLVTDTQYF | TGTGCCAGCAGCGCATCCCCCAGGGGCCTCGTAACAGATACGCAGTATTTT
TRBJ2-7 | TRBD2 | TRBV6-1 | - | CASSVTSGSRGEQYF | TGTGCCAGCAGTGTCACTAGCGGCTCCCGTGGAGAGCAGTACTTC
TRBJ1-5 | - | TRBV6-1 | - | CASSRQVGNQPQHF | TGTGCCAGCAGTAGACAGGTGGGCAATCAGCCCCAGCATTTT
TRBJ2-1 | TRBD2 | TRBV13 | - | CASSLGLADYEQFF | TGTGCCAGCAGCTTAGGCCTAGCGGACTATGAGCAGTTCTTC
TRBJ2-3 | - | TRBV5-1 | - | CASSLYSSPDTQYF | TGCGCCAGCAGCTTGTACAGTTCCCCAGATACGCAGTATTTT
TRBJ1-1 | TRBD1 | TRBV4-3 | - | CASSQDPGQSGTDTEAFF | TGCGCCAGCAGCCAAGACCCGGGACAGTCGGGAACTGACACTGAAGCTTTCTTT
TRBJ2-1 | TRBD2 | TRBV2 | - | CASGGLAVEQFF | TGTGCCAGCGGAGGACTAGCGGTTGAGCAGTTCTTC
TRBJ2-7 | - | TRBV15 | - | CATSSQDGGESNEQYF | TGTGCCACCAGCAGCCAGGACGGCGGGGAGTCTAACGAGCAGTACTTC
TRBJ2-1 | TRBD2 | TRBV10-3 | - | CAISESKLAGEFSSYNEQFF | TGTGCCATCAGTGAGTCGAAGCTAGCGGGCGAGTTTAGCTCCTACAATGAGCAGTTCTTC
TRBJ1-1 | TRBD1 | TRBV6-5 | - | CASSRQGVGTEAFF | TGTGCCAGCAGTCGACAGGGGGTCGGCACTGAAGCTTTCTTT
TRBJ2-5 | - | TRBV29-1 | - | CSVVYPREQETQYF | TGCAGCGTTGTTTATCCGCGTGAGCAAGAGACCCAGTACTTC
TRBJ2-1 | TRBD2 | TRBV9 | - | CASSVGGTGGGGQFF | TGTGCCAGCAGCGTAGGAGGAACGGGGGGGGGAGGGCAGTTCTTC
TRBJ2-7 | TRBD2 | TRBV2 | - | CASSSLGGAQYEQYF | TGTGCCAGCAGTAGCCTCGGGGGGGCGCAATACGAGCAGTACTTC
TRBJ2-7 | TRBD1 | TRBV19 | - | CASSDRGLSYEQYF | TGTGCCAGTAGCGACAGGGGGCTCTCCTACGAGCAGTACTTC
TRBJ1-3 | - | TRBV19 | - | CASSIGGFSGNTIYF | TGTGCCAGTAGTATTGGAGGGTTCTCTGGAAACACCATATATTTT
TRBJ2-6 | TRBD1 | TRBV6-6 | - | CASRTGTDSGANVLTF | TGTGCCAGCAGGACAGGGACGGACTCTGGGGCCAACGTCCTGACTTTC
TRBJ2-1 | TRBD2 | TRBV27 | - | CASSPGLAGNEQFF | TGTGCCAGCAGTCCGGGACTAGCGGGCAATGAGCAGTTCTTC
TRBJ2-7 | - | TRBV27 | - | CASSPRGSYEQYF | TGTGCCAGCAGTCCCAGGGGTTCCTACGAGCAGTACTTC
TRBJ2-7 | - | TRBV27 | - | CASSLKSFYEQYF | TGTGCCAGCAGTTTAAAAAGCTTTTACGAGCAGTACTTC
TRBJ2-1 | - | TRBV27 | - | CASSSWTADNEQFF | TGTGCCAGCAGTTCTTGGACAGCCGACAATGAGCAGTTCTTC
TRBJ2-7 | TRBD1 | TRBV13 | - | CASSSTGTGAHEQYF | TGTGCCAGCAGCTCGACCGGGACAGGGGCCCACGAGCAGTACTTC
TRBJ1-6 | - | TRBV10-3 | - | CAISEGAENSPLHF | TGTGCCATCAGTGAGGGGGCAGAGAATTCACCCCTCCACTTT
TRBJ2-3 | TRBD2 | TRBV6-4 | medium-sized | CASSDSSGNTDTQYF | TGTGCCAGCAGTGACTCTAGCGGGAACACAGATACGCAGTATTTT
TRBJ2-7 | TRBD2 | TRBV18 | - | CASSHGLAGGNYEQYF | TGTGCCAGCTCACACGGGCTAGCGGGAGGGAACTACGAGCAGTACTTC
TRBJ2-1 | - | TRBV9 | once | CASSVVGVGEQFF | TGTGCCAGCAGCGTAGTAGGGGTTGGTGAGCAGTTCTTC
TRBJ2-1 | - | TRBV11-2 | - | CAISIPRGIYNEQFF | TGTGCCATCAGCATCCCTCGGGGAATCTACAATGAGCAGTTCTTC
TRBJ1-3 | - | TRBV6-1 | - | CASSELSVSGNTIYF | TGTGCCAGCAGTGAGTTAAGCGTCTCTGGAAACACCATATATTTT
TRBJ2-7 | TRBD2 | TRBV13 | - | CASSPGTTRADYEQYF | TGTGCCAGCAGCCCGGGGACTACCCGGGCAGACTACGAGCAGTACTTC
TRBJ2-2 | - | TRBV23-1 | - | CASSPPNQGTGELFF | TGCGCCAGCAGTCCTCCGAACCAGGGAACCGGGGAGCTGTTTTTT
TRBJ2-5 | TRBD2 | TRBV28 | - | CASSWSGAGVETQYF | TGTGCCAGCAGCTGGTCCGGAGCGGGAGTTGAGACCCAGTACTTC
TRBJ2-2 | TRBD1 | TRBV4-3 | - | CASSPAVGTGNWNTGELFF | TGCGCCAGCAGCCCCGCAGTGGGGACAGGGAATTGGAACACCGGGGAGCTGTTTTTT
TRBJ2-5 | TRBD2 | TRBV6-5 | - | CASSYGLAGEAQYF | TGTGCCAGCAGTTACGGACTAGCGGGGGAGGCCCAGTACTTC
TRBJ1-4 | - | TRBV30 | - | CAWAPGHGFGLFF | TGTGCCTGGGCTCCGGGACACGGGTTTGGACTGTTTTTT
TRBJ1-1 | - | TRBV2 | once | CASRVPTAEAFF | TGTGCCAGCAGGGTCCCTACTGCTGAAGCTTTCTTT
TRBJ2-2 | - | TRBV4-3 | - | CASRDITGELFF | TGCGCCAGCAGGGACATCACCGGGGAGCTGTTTTTT
TRBJ2-3 | TRBD2 | TRBV9 | - | CASSVVGLAEQDTQYF | TGTGCCAGCAGCGTAGTGGGACTAGCGGAACAAGATACGCAGTATTTT